This T cell receptor beta chain was profiled in a study of CD8+CD57+ T cells in acquired aplastic anemia. The wider study: Sorted CD4+ and CD8+ cells yielded DNA averaging about 2.9 ug. Broader study findings: Controls and patients did not differ significantly in CD8+ Simpson's diversity.

In its sample, this clonotype was seen many times. Its antigen is undetermined. This CDR3 has 15 residues. Germline values: CDR1 SNHLY, CDR2 FYNNEI. J lost 7 bases, V lost 4 bases, and 10 bases had no gene match. CD8+CD57+ cell expansion, shown by flow cytometry, had occurred in the patients selected for sequencing. Severe acquired aplastic anemia was the diagnosis recorded for all patients. Genomic DNA constituted the template upon which TCR beta VDJ and CDR3 profiling was performed. TCRdb passed the reads through MiXCR, listing each CDR3 protein once. Found here are about 190,000 distinct CDR3 sequences, just under 50% of them singletons; the top ten hold 8% to 10%.

The sequence was collected from a human donor with aplastic anemia. The specimen was sorted CD4+, CD8+, or CD8+CD57+ T cells (not recorded which) from PBMCs. The chain has TRBV2 and TRBJ2-4; TRBD1 agrees at 7 bases. The CDR3 bases are TGTGCCAGCAGTGTCTCGACAGGGAGTTTTAACATTCAGTACTTC. It encodes CASSVSTGSFNIQYF.